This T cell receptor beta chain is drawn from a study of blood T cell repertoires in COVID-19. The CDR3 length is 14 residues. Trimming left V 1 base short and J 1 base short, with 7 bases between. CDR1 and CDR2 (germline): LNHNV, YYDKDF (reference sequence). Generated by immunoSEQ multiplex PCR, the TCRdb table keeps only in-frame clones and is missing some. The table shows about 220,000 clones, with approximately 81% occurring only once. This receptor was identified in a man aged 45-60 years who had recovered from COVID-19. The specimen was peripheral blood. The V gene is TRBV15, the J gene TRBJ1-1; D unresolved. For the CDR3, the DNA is TGTGCCACCAGCAGAGGTCGGGAGAACACTGAAGCTTTCTTT. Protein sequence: CATSRGRENTEAFF.